These 3 T cell receptor beta chains originate from one sample sequenced in a study of blood T cell repertoires in COVID-19. Libraries were prepared by immunoSEQ multiplex PCR; TCRdb keeps only in-frame clonotypes and omits some of them. The top ten hold approximately 11% of the sample, which has 200,000 or so clones, roughly 87% seen once. The source material was PBMCs or T cells enriched from blood (not recorded which). Receptor source: a man between 25 and 39 years old who had recovered from COVID-19.

This rearrangement joins TRBV7-9 to TRBJ1-2; 7 bases are a match to TRBD1. Germline V gives CDR1 SEHNR, CDR2 FQNEAQ (reference sequence). This CDR3 contains 12 residues. J was trimmed by 4 bases and V by 4 bases; bases with no gene match: 0. The CDR3 here is CASSSGGYGYTF. DNA of the CDR3: TGTGCCAGCAGCTCAGGGGGCTATGGCTACACCTTC.

The chain couples TRBV6-2 or TRBV6-3 to TRBJ2-7; possibly TRBD1 for D (6 bases). V lost 6 bases to trimming and J lost 6 bases, with 18 bases between them. CDR1 and CDR2 from the germline V gene are MNHEY and SVGEGT. This CDR3 is built from 14 residues. The CDR3: CASSPGAGVSEQYF. The CDR3 bases are TGTGCCAGCAGCCCTGGTGCAGGGGTGAGCGAGCAGTACTTC.

This clone was observed a single time. The CDR3 nucleotides read TGTGCCACCAGCAGAGGGACTAGCGGGGCCTACGAGCAGTACTTC. Its translation is CATSRGTSGAYEQYF. The chain combines TRBV15 with TRBJ2-7; 12 positions match TRBD2. This CDR3 spans 15 amino acids. V trimming: 1 base; J trimming: 2 bases; junction bases outside the gene matches: 0. Per germline, CDR1 LNHNV and CDR2 YYDKDF (reference sequence).